This TCR beta chain appears in the sequencing data of a study of Ad26.COV2.S vaccination and SARS-CoV-2 variants. Study-wide context: Once, or twice with 56 days between doses, Ad26.COV2.S was given intramuscularly.

As for this clone: Its antigen is as yet unknown.

V was trimmed by 4 bases and J by 4 bases, leaving 16 bases between them. The CDR3 covers 16 residues. Looked up from germline, CDR1 is SGHTA and CDR2 is FQGNSA. Here immunoSEQ multiplex PCR was the method, and the copy in TCRdb shows in-frame clones only, minus some. The sample includes 200,000 to 300,000 clones, approximately 90% of them seen just once. Study findings and constraints: Responses of spike-specific T cells (both CD8+ and CD4+) reportedly showed substantial breadth after vaccination.

The treatment: some 19 received Ad26.COV2.S at low or high dose, single or two shots; 5 received placebo; per-sample allocation not given. Sampling happened 63 days after the first vaccine or placebo injection. This adult donor, from Boston, was 18-55 years old. Expressing Wuhan-strain SARS-CoV-2 spike, an Ad26 vector served as the vaccine. Sequencing used peripheral blood, obtained in a trial of Ad26.COV2.S vaccine versus placebo. This TCR was recovered from a person aged 18 to 59 who received the Ad26.COV2.S COVID-19 vaccine or a placebo. This chain uses TRBV7-2 with TRBJ1-4, with D possibly TRBD1 on 6 matching bases. CDR3 in DNA: TGTGCCAGCAGCTCGCCCGGAACAGGGAATAATGAAAAACTGTTTTTT. Its translation is CASSSPGTGNNEKLFF.